A single sample is the source of the 14 T cell receptor beta chains below, sequenced in a study of chemoradiotherapy in HPV16-positive cancers. Clones were read by immunoSEQ multiplex PCR, and TCRdb kept only the in-frame ones, dropping some. The sample includes roughly 3,400 clones, 88% of them seen just once. The material was tumor tissue, obtained from a patient who underwent chemoradiotherapy. These receptor sequences come from a human donor with HPV-associated anogenital cancer.

V gene TRBV7-2 combines with J gene TRBJ1-6; TRBD1 is a possible D gene (6 bases). CDR1 SGHTA and CDR2 FQGNSA come from the germline V gene. Trimming shortened V by 5 bases and J by 0 bases, and 11 bases separated the two germline ends. CDR3 size: 16 residues. DNA of the CDR3: TGTGCCAGCAGCCGCGACAGGAGCTCCTATAATTCACCCCTCCACTTT. This codes for CASSRDRSSYNSPLHF.

This clone was observed a handful of times. The rearrangement uses TRBV5-6 and TRBJ2-7; 8 bases are shared with TRBD1. Per germline, CDR1 SGHDT and CDR2 YYEEEE. The CDR3 totals 14 residues. V was pared by 3 bases and J by 3 bases, with 5 bases of the junction left unmatched. This chain's CDR3 is CASSYGQGDYEQYF. The CDR3 DNA reads TGTGCCAGCAGCTACGGACAGGGCGACTACGAGCAGTACTTC.

This clone qualifies as large. The chain joins TRBV7-3 to TRBJ2-2; 10 nucleotides line up with TRBD2. The CDR3 loop spans 15 amino acids. V shed 4 bases, J shed 6 bases, and the junction held 5 bases outside the gene matches. Germline-derived CDR1 and CDR2 are SGHTA and FQGTGA. CDR3 protein: CASSSTSGIPGELFF. As DNA, the CDR3 is TGTGCCAGCAGCTCAACTAGCGGGATCCCCGGGGAGCTGTTTTTT. Full variable domain (outside the CDR3, taken from reference TRBV7-3 and TRBJ2-2): GAGVSQTPSNKVTEKGKYVELRCDPISGHTALYWYRQSLGQGPEFLIYFQGTGAADDSGLPNDRFFAVRPEGSVSTLKIQRTERGDSAVYLCASSSTSGIPGELFFGEGSRLTVL.

The genes are TRBV10-3 and TRBJ1-3, with D unresolved. From germline, CDR1 is ENHRY and CDR2 SYGVKD. Trimming stripped 2 bases from V and 0 bases from J, with 5 bases between. The CDR3 totals 14 residues. CDR3 loop: CAISEINSGNTIYF. The CDR3 bases are TGTGCCATCAGTGAGATCAACTCTGGAAACACCATATATTTT.

The gene calls are TRBV9 and TRBJ2-7; no clear D gene. CDR1 and CDR2 from the germline V gene are SGDLS and YYNGEE. There are 13 residues in the CDR3. The V and J ends lost 5 bases and 0 bases respectively, with 9 bases between them. CDR3 DNA: TGTGCCAGCAGGTACAAGTTCTCCTACGAGCAGTACTTC. It translates to CASRYKFSYEQYF.

CDR3: CASSPRDRGETQYF. The DNA for the CDR3 is TGTGCCAGCTCACCGAGGGACCGCGGAGAGACCCAGTACTTC. J is TRBJ2-5 and V is TRBV18; D assignment may be TRBD1 or TRBD2 (5 bases each). The length of the CDR3 is 14 residues. Deletions cut 3 bases from V and 4 bases from J, with 12 bases between. Germline V gene data show CDR1 as KGHSH and CDR2 as LQKENI.

V usage is TRBV7-9 and J usage is TRBJ2-3; D is perhaps TRBD2 (6 bases). Trimming pared 3 bases from V and 2 bases from J, leaving 12 bases between. The CDR3 extends over 15 amino acids. Germline CDR1 SEHNR, CDR2 FQNEAQ (reference sequence). In nucleotides, the CDR3 is TGTGCCAGCAGCTTCTTTGGGGGGTTCACAGATACGCAGTATTTT. Translation: CASSFFGGFTDTQYF. The complete variable domain, with remaining parts taken from reference TRBV7-9 and TRBJ2-3, reads DTGVSQNPRHKITKRGQNVTFRCDPISEHNRLYWYRQTLGQGPEFLTYFQNEAQLEKSRLLSDRFSAERPKGSFSTLEIQRTEQGDSAMYLCASSFFGGFTDTQYFGPGTRLTVL.

V usage is TRBV25-1 and J usage is TRBJ1-1; no firm D call. Germline CDR1 and CDR2: MGHDK and SYGVNS. Trimming stripped 6 bases from V and 4 bases from J, with 18 bases between. The CDR3 runs to 15 residues. The CDR3 region has the DNA TGTGCCAGCAGAGGAAGAACTACGATGAGCACTGAAGCTTTCTTT. Translated, it gives CASRGRTTMSTEAFF.

The rearrangement links TRBV11-2 to TRBJ2-3; D call uncertain. Trimming left V 4 bases short and J 2 bases short, with 7 bases between. Germline lookup yields CDR1 SGHAT and CDR2 FQNNGV. This CDR3 spans 13 amino acids. Here the CDR3 reads CASSSIYTDTQYF. The CDR3, as DNA: TGTGCCAGCAGCTCGATTTACACAGATACGCAGTATTTT.

The chain uses TRBV6-5 and TRBJ2-1; the D gene is possibly TRBD1 (6 bases). This CDR3 is built from 15 residues. V lost 7 bases, J lost 0 bases, and 13 bases lay in between. Germline lookup yields CDR1 MNHEY and CDR2 SVGAGI. The CDR3 bases are TGTGCCAGCATCGCAACAGGGAGCTCCTACAATGAGCAGTTCTTC. It encodes CASIATGSSYNEQFF.

The gene calls are TRBV21-1 and TRBJ2-5; the table's D call TRBD1 went unverified against the DNA. TRBV21-1 has pseudogene status. CDR3 length: 16 residues. The chain's CDR3 is CASSKGQVPYQETQYF. The CDR3 DNA follows: TGTGCCAGCAGCAAAGGACAGGTTCCGTACCAAGAGACCCAGTACTTC.

The rearrangement joins TRBV25-1 to TRBJ2-1, with D tentatively TRBD1 (5 bases). V was clipped by 3 bases and J by 4 bases, with 13 bases between them. Germline V gene sequence: CDR1 MGHDK, CDR2 SYGVNS. CDR3 size: 15 residues. For the CDR3, the DNA is TGTGCCAGCAGTGAGGCAGGGAAGGGATACAATGAGCAGTTCTTC. This sequence encodes CASSEAGKGYNEQFF.

This chain connects TRBV28 to TRBJ1-4; a weak D match, TRBD1 (5 bases). V shed 6 bases and J shed 4 bases, with 12 bases lying between them. Germline CDR1 MDHEN, CDR2 SYDVKM. CDR3 length: 14 residues. The CDR3 DNA is TGTGCCAGCAGCAGCCCCCAGGGTAATGAAAAACTGTTTTTT. Translating it yields CASSSPQGNEKLFF.

The J gene is TRBJ1-1, the V gene TRBV4-2; possible D gene TRBD1, 6 bases. Per the germline V gene, CDR1 is LGHNA and CDR2 is YNFKEQ. There are 16 residues in the CDR3. V lost 5 bases and J lost 5, with 21 bases in between. This chain's CDR3 is CASSFGGGRLSTEAFF. As DNA, the CDR3 is TGTGCCAGCAGCTTCGGCGGGGGCCGACTATCAACTGAAGCTTTCTTT.